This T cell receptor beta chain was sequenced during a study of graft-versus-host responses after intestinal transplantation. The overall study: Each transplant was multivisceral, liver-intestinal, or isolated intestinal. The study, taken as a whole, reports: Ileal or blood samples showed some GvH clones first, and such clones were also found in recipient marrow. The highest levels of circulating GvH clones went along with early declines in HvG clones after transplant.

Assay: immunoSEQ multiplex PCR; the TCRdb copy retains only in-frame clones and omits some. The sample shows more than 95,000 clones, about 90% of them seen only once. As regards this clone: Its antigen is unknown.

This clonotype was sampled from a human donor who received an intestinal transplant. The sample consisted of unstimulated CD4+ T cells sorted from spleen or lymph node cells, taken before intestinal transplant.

The CDR3 coding sequence is TGTGCCAGCAGATCAACAGGGGGAGCTGGCTACACCTTC. The encoded protein is CASRSTGGAGYTF. The J gene is TRBJ1-2, the V gene TRBV27, with TRBD1 matching 8 bases. Germline V lookup: CDR1 MNHEY, CDR2 SMNVEV (reference sequence). The CDR3 consists of 13 residues. J was trimmed by 7 bases and V by 6 bases; bases with no gene match: 7.